This T cell receptor beta chain came from a study of T cell responses to AZD1222 COVID-19 vaccine. The table came from immunoSEQ multiplex PCR; TCRdb's copy has only in-frame clones and leaves some out. This repertoire shows 140,000 to 150,000 clones, 80% to 95% found once; its top ten account for roughly 3.5%. The germline V gene encodes CDR1 SEHNR and CDR2 FQNEAQ (reference sequence). After removal of 0 bases from V and 7 bases from J, the junction contained 18 bases not matched to a gene. CDR3 length equals 19 residues. The V and J genes are TRBV7-9 and TRBJ2-1; 7 positions match TRBD2. The source is an adult who received the AZD1222 COVID-19 vaccine. Sequencing used peripheral blood, obtained 28 days after the second AZD1222 dose. The CDR3 DNA is TGTGCCAGCAGCTTAGCTCCGCCCCGCCCAGCGGGACTCGGAAATGAGCAGTTCTTC. Protein: CASSLAPPRPAGLGNEQFF.